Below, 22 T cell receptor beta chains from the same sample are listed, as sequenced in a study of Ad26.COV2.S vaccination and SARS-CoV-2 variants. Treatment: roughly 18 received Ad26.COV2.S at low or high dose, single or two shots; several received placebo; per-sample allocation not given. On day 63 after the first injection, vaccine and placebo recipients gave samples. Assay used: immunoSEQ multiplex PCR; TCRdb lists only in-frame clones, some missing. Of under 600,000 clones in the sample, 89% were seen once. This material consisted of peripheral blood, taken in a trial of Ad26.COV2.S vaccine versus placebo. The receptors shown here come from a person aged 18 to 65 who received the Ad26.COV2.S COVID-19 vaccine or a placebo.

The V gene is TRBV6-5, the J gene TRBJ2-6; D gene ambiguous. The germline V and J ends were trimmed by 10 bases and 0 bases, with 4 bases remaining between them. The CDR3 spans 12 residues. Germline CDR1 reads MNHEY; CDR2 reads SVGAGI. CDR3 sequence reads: CATLSGANVLTF. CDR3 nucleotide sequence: TGTGCCACCCTCTCTGGGGCCAACGTCCTGACTTTC.

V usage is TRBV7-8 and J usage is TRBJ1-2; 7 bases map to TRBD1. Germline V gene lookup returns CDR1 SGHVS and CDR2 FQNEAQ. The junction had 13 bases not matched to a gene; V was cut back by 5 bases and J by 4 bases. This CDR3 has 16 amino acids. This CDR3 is CASSPRPEGATYGYTF. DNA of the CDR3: TGTGCCAGCAGCCCCCGCCCGGAGGGGGCTACCTATGGCTACACCTTC.

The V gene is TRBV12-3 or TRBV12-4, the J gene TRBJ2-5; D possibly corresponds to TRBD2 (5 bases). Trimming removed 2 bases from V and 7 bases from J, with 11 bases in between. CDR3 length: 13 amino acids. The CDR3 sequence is CASSLSGGGTQYF. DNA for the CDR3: TGTGCCAGCAGTTTATCTGGAGGTGGGACCCAGTACTTC.

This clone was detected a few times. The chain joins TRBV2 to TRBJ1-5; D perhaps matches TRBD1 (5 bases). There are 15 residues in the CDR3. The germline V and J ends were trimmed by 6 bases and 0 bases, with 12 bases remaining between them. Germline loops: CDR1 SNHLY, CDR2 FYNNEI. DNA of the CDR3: TGTGCCAGCAGGGGGACGGACCATAGCAATCAGCCCCAGCATTTT. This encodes CASRGTDHSNQPQHF.

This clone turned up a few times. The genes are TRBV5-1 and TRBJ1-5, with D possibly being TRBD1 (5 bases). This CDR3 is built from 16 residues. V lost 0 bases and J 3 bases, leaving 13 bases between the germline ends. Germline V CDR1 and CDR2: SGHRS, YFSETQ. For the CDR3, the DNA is TGCGCCAGCAGCTTGGGGGACTCTCTTCCCAATCAGCCCCAGCATTTT. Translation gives CASSLGDSLPNQPQHF.

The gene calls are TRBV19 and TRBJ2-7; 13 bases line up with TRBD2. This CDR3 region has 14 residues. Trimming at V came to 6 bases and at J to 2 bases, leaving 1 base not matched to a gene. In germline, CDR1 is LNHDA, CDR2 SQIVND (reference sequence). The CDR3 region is CASSTSGGAYEQYF. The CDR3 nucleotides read TGTGCCAGTAGCACTAGCGGGGGGGCCTACGAGCAGTACTTC. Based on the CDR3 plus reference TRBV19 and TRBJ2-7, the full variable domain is DGGITQSPKYLFRKEGQNVTLSCEQNLNHDAMYWYRQDPGQGLRLIYYSQIVNDFQKGDIAEGYSVSREKKESFPLTVTSAQKNPTAFYLCASSTSGGAYEQYFGPGTRLTVT.

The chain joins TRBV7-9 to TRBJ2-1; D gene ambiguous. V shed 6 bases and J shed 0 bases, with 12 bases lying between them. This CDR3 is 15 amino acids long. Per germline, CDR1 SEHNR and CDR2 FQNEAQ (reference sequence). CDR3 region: CASSSILSSYNEQFF. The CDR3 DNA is TGTGCCAGCAGTTCCATTCTTAGCTCCTACAATGAGCAGTTCTTC.

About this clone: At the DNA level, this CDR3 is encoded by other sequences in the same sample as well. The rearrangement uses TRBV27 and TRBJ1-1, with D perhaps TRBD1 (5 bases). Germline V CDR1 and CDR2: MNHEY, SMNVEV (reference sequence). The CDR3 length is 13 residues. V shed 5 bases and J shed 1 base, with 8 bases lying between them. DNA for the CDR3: TGTGCCAGCAGTCCCCAGGGGAACACTGAAGCTTTCTTT. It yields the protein CASSPQGNTEAFF.

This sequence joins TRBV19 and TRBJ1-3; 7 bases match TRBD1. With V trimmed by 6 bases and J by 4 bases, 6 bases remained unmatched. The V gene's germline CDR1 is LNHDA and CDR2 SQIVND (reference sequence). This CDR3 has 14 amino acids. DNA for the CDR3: TGTGCCAGTAGAGAGACAGGGTACGGAAACACCATATATTTT. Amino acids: CASRETGYGNTIYF.

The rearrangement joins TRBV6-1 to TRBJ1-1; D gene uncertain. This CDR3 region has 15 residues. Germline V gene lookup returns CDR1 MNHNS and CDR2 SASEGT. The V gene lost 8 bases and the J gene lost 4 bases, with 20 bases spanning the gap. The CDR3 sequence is CASRGLVDRGTEAFF. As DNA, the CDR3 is TGTGCCAGCCGAGGGCTCGTGGATCGGGGCACTGAAGCTTTCTTT.

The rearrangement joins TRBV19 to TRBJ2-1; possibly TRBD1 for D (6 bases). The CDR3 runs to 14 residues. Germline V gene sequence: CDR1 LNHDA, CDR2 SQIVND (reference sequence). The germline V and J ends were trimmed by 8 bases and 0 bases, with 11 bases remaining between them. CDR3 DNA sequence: TGTGCCAGTCGCACAGGGAGCTCCTACAATGAGCAGTTCTTC. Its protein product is CASRTGSSYNEQFF.

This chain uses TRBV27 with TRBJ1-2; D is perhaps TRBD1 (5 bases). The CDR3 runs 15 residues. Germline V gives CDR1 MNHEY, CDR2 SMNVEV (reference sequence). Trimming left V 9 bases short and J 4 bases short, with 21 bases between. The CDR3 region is CASTALGRDLYGYTF. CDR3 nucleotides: TGTGCCAGTACGGCCCTCGGGAGGGACCTCTATGGCTACACCTTC.

The CDR3 sequence: CASSPRAGLPYGYTF. The CDR3 nucleotides are TGTGCCAGCAGCCCGAGAGCGGGACTGCCCTATGGCTACACCTTC. The chain couples TRBV9 to TRBJ1-2; D perhaps matches TRBD1 (5 bases). CDR1 SGDLS and CDR2 YYNGEE come from the germline V gene. This CDR3 contains 15 residues. V lost 4 bases and J 4 bases, leaving 17 bases between the germline ends.

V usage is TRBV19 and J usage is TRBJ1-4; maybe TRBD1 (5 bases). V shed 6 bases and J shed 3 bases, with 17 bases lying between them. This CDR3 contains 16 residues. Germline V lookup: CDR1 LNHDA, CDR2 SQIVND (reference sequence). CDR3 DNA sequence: TGTGCCAGTAGCGCCCGTGGGGCTGCGGCTAATGAAAAACTGTTTTTT. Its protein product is CASSARGAAANEKLFF.

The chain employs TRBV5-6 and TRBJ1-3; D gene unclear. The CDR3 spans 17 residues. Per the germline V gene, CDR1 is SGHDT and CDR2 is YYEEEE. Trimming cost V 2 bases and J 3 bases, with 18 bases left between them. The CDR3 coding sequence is TGTGCCAGCAGCTTCTTCCAGCGCCGGTTACGTGGAAACACCATATATTTT. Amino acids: CASSFFQRRLRGNTIYF.

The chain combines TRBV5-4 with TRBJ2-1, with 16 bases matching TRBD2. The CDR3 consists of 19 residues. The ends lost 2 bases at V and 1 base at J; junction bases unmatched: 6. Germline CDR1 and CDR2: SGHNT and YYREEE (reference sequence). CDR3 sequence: CASSLRGLAGGKSYNEQFF. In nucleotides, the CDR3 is TGTGCCAGCAGCTTAAGGGGACTAGCGGGGGGGAAATCCTACAATGAGCAGTTCTTC. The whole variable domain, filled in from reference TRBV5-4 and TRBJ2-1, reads ETGVTQSPTHLIKTRGQQVTLRCSSQSGHNTVSWYQQALGQGPQFIFQYYREEENGRGNFPPRFSGLQFPNYSSELNVNALELDDSALYLCASSLRGLAGGKSYNEQFFGPGTRLTVL.

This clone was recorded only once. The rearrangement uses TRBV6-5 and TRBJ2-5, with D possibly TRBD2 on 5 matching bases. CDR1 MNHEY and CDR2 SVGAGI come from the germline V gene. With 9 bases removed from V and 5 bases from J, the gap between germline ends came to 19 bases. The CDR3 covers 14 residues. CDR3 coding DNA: TGTGCCAGTCCCTCGCCGCGGGCGGCTGAGACCCAGTACTTC. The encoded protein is CASPSPRAAETQYF.

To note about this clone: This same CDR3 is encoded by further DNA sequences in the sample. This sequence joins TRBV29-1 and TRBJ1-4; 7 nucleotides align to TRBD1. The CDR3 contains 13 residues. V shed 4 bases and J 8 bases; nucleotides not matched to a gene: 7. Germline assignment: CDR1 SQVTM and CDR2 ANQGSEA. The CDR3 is CSVGGQGGEKLFF. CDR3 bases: TGCAGCGTTGGGGGCCAGGGGGGAGAAAAACTGTTTTTT. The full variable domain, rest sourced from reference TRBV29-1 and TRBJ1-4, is SAVISQKPSRDICQRGTSLTIQCQVDSQVTMMFWYRQQPGQSLTLIATANQGSEATYESGFVIDKFPISRPNLTFSTLTVSNMSPEDSSIYLCSVGGQGGEKLFFGSGTQLSVL.

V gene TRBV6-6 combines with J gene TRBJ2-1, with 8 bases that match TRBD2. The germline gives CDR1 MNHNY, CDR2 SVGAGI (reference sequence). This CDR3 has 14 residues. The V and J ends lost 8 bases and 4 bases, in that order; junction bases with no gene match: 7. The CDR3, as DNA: TGTGCCAGCCGGGAACGGGAGGGGTACAATGAGCAGTTCTTC. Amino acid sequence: CASREREGYNEQFF.

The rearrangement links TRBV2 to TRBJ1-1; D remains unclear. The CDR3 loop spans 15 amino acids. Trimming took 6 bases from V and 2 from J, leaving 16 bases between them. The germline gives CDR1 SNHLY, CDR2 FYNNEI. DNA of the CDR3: TGTGCCAGCAGGGTGGTTAGGCGGGAAAACACTGAAGCTTTCTTT. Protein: CASRVVRRENTEAFF.

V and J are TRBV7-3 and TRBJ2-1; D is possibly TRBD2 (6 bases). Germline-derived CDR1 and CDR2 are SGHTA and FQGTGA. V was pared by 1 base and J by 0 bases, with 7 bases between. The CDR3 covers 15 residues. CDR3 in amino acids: CASSLNGGSYNEQFF. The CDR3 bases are TGTGCCAGCAGCTTAAACGGGGGCTCCTACAATGAGCAGTTCTTC.

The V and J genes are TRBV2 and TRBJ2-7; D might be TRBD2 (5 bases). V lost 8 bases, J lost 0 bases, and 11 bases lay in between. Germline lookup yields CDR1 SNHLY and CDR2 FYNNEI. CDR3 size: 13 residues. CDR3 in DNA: TGTGCCAGCTCGGGGAGCGGCTCCTACGAGCAGTACTTC. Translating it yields CASSGSGSYEQYF.